The subject of this entry is one T cell receptor beta chain. This entry is derived from a study of blood T cell repertoires in COVID-19. On the study more broadly: Sample material is recorded as cDNA or gDNA derived from T cells, B-cell-depleted T cells, or PBMCs.

Trimming left V 0 bases short and J 7 bases short, with 6 bases between. The germline CDR1 and CDR2 sequences are SGDLS and YYNGEE. This CDR3 is 12 amino acids long. Authors' analysis steps: Estimates of nucleated cell counts were drawn from the amplification of reference gene primers. Assay used: immunoSEQ multiplex PCR; TCRdb lists only in-frame clones, some missing. V and J calls and clone size follow that table, whereas D and trimming were derived from the DNA. The data hold 200,000 or so clones, with 85% to 90% observed a single time. The V and J genes are TRBV9 and TRBJ2-3; D call uncertain. The sequenced sample consisted of peripheral blood. The sequence was obtained from a man aged 50-59 years with acute or convalescent COVID-19. CDR3 bases: TGTGCCAGCAGCGTAGAGGAGAATACGCAGTATTTT. As protein: CASSVEENTQYF.